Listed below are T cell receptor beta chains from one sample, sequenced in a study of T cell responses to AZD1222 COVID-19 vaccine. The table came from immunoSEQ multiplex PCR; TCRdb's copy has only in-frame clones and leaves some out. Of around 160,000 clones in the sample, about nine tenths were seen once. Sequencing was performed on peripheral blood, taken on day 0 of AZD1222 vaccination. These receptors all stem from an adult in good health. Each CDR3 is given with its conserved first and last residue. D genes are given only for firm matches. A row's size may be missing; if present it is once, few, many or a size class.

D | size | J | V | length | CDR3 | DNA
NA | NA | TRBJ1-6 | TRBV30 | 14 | CAWSRQGSDSPLHF | TGTGCCTGGAGTAGGCAGGGGTCGGATTCACCCCTCCACTTT
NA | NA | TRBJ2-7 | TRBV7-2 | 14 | CASSSLRGFYEQYF | TGTGCCAGCAGCTCTCTCCGGGGCTTTTACGAGCAGTACTTC
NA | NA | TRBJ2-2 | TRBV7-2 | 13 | CASSFLEIGELFF | TGTGCCAGCAGCTTCTTAGAGATCGGGGAGCTGTTTTTT
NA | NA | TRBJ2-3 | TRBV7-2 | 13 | CASSSDTTDTQYF | TGTGCCAGCAGTTCCGACACCACAGATACGCAGTATTTT
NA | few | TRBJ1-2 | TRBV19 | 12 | CASTQEHYGYTF | TGTGCCAGTACGCAGGAGCACTATGGCTACACCTTC
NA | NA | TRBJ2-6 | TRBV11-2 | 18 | CASSLGPGPLSGANVLTF | TGTGCCAGCAGCTTAGGGCCAGGGCCGCTCTCTGGGGCCAACGTCCTGACTTTC
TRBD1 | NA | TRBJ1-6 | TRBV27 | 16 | CASTPGQGRIGSPLHF | TGTGCCAGCACCCCGGGACAGGGTCGGATAGGTTCACCCCTCCACTTT
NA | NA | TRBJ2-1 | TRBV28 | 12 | CASSAGARKEFF | TGTGCCAGCAGCGCAGGGGCGCGGAAGGAGTTCTTC
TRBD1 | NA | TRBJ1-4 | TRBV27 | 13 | CASSPATGRELFF | TGTGCCAGCAGCCCCGCGACAGGGAGGGAACTGTTTTTT
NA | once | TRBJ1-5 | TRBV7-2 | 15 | CASSATSTNNQPQHF | TGTGCCAGCAGCGCTACCTCCACTAATAATCAGCCCCAGCATTTT
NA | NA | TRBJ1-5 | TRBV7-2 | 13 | CASSLPGAQPQHF | TGTGCCAGCAGCTTACCGGGGGCTCAGCCCCAGCATTTT
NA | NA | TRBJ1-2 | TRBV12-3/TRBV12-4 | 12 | CASSFAGYGYTF | TGTGCCAGCAGTTTTGCGGGATATGGCTACACCTTC
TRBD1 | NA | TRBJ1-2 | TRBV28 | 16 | CASSLLGTGGDYGYTF | TGTGCCAGCAGTTTATTAGGGACAGGGGGAGACTATGGCTACACCTTC
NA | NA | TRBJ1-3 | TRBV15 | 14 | CATSRESTGNTIYF | TGTGCCACCAGCAGAGAGAGTACCGGAAACACCATATATTTT
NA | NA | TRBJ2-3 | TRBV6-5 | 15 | CASRQRTTSTDTQYF | TGTGCCAGCAGACAGCGTACTACTAGCACAGATACGCAGTATTTT
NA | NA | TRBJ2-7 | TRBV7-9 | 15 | CASSSLQARGYEQYF | TGTGCCAGCAGCTCCCTTCAGGCCAGGGGCTACGAGCAGTACTTC
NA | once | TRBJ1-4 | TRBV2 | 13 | CASSRDFNEKLFF | TGTGCCAGCAGTAGGGACTTTAATGAAAAACTGTTTTTT
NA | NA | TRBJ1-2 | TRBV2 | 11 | CASHRDYGYTF | TGTGCCAGTCATAGGGACTATGGCTACACCTTC
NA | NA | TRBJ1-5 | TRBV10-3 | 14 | CAISDIGGGQPQHF | TGTGCCATCAGTGATATTGGAGGCGGTCAGCCCCAGCATTTT
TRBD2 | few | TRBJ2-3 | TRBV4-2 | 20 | CASSQAGLAGLGGGTDTQYF | TGTGCCAGCAGCCAGGCGGGACTAGCGGGCTTGGGGGGGGGCACAGATACGCAGTATTTT
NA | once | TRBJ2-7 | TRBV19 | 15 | CASSIGPLGRYEQYF | TGTGCCAGTAGTATAGGGCCATTGGGGCGGTACGAGCAGTACTTC
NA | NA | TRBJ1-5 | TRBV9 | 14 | CASSTSVGNQPQHF | TGTGCCAGCAGCACCAGTGTCGGCAATCAGCCCCAGCATTTT
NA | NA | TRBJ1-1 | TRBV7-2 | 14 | CASSPTRGNTEAFF | TGTGCCAGCAGCCCTACGAGAGGAAACACTGAAGCTTTCTTT
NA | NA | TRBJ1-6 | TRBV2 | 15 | CASSERTGGNSPLHF | TGTGCCAGCAGTGAGCGGACCGGGGGGAATTCACCCCTCCACTTT
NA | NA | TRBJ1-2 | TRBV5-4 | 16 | CASSPTLADSNYGYTF | TGTGCCAGCAGTCCCACATTAGCGGACAGTAACTATGGCTACACCTTC
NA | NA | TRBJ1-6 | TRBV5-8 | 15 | CASSLGVVRSSPLHF | TGTGCCAGCAGCTTAGGGGTAGTAAGAAGTTCACCCCTCCACTTT
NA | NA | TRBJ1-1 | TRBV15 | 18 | CATSTFGGGGSGSTEAFF | TGTGCCACCAGCACTTTTGGAGGGGGAGGTAGTGGGAGCACTGAAGCTTTCTTT
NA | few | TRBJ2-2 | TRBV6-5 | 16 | CASSYSTFQKTGELFF | TGTGCCAGCAGTTACTCCACCTTCCAAAAAACTGGGGAGCTGTTTTTT
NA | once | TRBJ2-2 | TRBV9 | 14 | CASSLLLGAGELFF | TGTGCCAGCAGCCTCCTACTAGGGGCCGGGGAGCTGTTTTTT
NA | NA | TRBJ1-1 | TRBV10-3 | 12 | CATDGGDTEAFF | TGTGCCACCGATGGGGGGGACACTGAAGCTTTCTTT
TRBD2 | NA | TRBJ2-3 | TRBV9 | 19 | CASSETSGGPLRGTDTQYF | TGTGCCAGCAGTGAGACTAGCGGGGGACCACTCCGGGGCACAGATACGCAGTATTTT
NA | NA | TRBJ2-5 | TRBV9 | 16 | CASSFRSGDRQETQYF | TGTGCCAGCAGCTTTCGTTCAGGGGACCGCCAAGAGACCCAGTACTTC
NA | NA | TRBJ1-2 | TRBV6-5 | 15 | CASGTRREKNYGYTF | TGTGCCAGCGGAACCCGACGGGAGAAGAACTATGGCTACACCTTC
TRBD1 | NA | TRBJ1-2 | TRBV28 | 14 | CASSGDSQVYGYTF | TGTGCCAGCAGTGGGGACAGTCAAGTCTATGGCTACACCTTC
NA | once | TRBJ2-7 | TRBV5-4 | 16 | CASSLWPGFNSYEQYF | TGTGCCAGCAGCTTGTGGCCAGGGTTCAACTCCTACGAGCAGTACTTC
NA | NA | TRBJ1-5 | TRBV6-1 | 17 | CASREERSRDSNQPQHF | TGTGCCAGCAGGGAAGAGCGCTCTCGGGACAGCAATCAGCCCCAGCATTTT
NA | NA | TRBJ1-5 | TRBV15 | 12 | CATSSLNQPQHF | TGTGCCACCAGCAGTTTGAATCAGCCCCAGCATTTT
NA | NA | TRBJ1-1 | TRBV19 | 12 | CASSIEGTEAFF | TGTGCCAGTAGTATAGAGGGCACTGAAGCTTTCTTT
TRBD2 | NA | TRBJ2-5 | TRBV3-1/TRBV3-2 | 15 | CASTGTSGVQETQYF | TGTGCCAGCACAGGGACTAGCGGGGTCCAAGAGACCCAGTACTTC
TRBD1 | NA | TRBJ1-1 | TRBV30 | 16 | CAWSEQGGHSNTEAFF | TGTGCCTGGAGTGAACAGGGGGGACACTCGAACACTGAAGCTTTCTTT
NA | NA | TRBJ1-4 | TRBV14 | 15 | CASSPGTFSNEKLFF | TGTGCCAGCAGCCCCGGGACCTTCAGTAATGAAAAACTGTTTTTT
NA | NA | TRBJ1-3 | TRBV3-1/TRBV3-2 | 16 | CASSQMEIGSGNTIYF | TGTGCCAGCAGCCAAATGGAGATCGGCTCTGGAAACACCATATATTTT
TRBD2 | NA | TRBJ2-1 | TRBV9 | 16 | CASSKGGTSGLNEQFF | TGTGCCAGCAGCAAGGGGGGGACTAGCGGGCTCAATGAGCAGTTCTTC
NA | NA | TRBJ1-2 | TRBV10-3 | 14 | CAISDGREGYGYTF | TGTGCCATCAGTGACGGCAGGGAAGGCTATGGCTACACCTTC
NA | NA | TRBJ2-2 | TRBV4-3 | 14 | CASSQDRGSGELFF | TGCGCCAGCAGCCAAGATCGGGGGTCCGGGGAGCTGTTTTTT
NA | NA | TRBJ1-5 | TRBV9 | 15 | CASSPRGQLNQPQHF | TGTGCCAGCAGCCCGCGGGGTCAGTTAAATCAGCCCCAGCATTTT
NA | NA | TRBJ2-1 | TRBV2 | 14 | CASRVNPTGTEQFF | TGTGCCAGCAGAGTGAATCCCACCGGGACTGAGCAGTTCTTC
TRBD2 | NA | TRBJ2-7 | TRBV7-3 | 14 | CAISTSGFPYEQYF | TGTGCCATCTCGACTAGCGGGTTCCCCTACGAGCAGTACTTC
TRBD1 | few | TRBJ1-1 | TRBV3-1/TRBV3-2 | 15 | CASSHLAAGGTEAFF | TGTGCCAGCAGCCACCTAGCAGCAGGGGGCACTGAAGCTTTCTTT
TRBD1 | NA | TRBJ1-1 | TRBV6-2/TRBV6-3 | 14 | CASSYRQGDTEAFF | TGTGCCAGCAGTTACAGACAGGGCGACACTGAAGCTTTCTTT